The 25 T cell receptor beta chains presented below share a single source sample, sequenced in a study of PD-L1 blockade in urothelial cancer. Here immunoSEQ multiplex PCR was the method, and the copy in TCRdb shows in-frame clones only, minus some. Among about 43,000 clones listed, approximately 90% were seen once. The source material was PBMCs, sampled around atezolizumab (anti-PD-L1) treatment. Source of these receptors: a woman aged 55 to 70 with urothelial cancer.

The rearrangement links TRBV7-4 to TRBJ1-1, with 8 bases matching TRBD1. Germline CDR1 SGHVT, CDR2 SQSDAQ. This CDR3 comprises 17 residues. V shed 1 base, J shed 6 bases, and the junction held 13 bases outside the gene matches. CDR3 in amino acids: CASSLGLCGQGAPEAFF. The CDR3 bases are TGTGCCAGCAGCTTAGGTTTATGCGGGCAGGGGGCCCCTGAAGCTTTCTTT.

This clone was observed a single time. CDR3 protein: CSVAGGSYNEQFF. The CDR3 DNA reads as TGCAGCGTCGCAGGGGGCTCCTACAATGAGCAGTTCTTC. V and J are TRBV29-1 and TRBJ2-1; TRBD1 aligns across 7 bases. CDR1 and CDR2 (germline): SQVTM, ANQGSEA. V was clipped by 6 bases and J by 0 bases; unmatched bases: 2. CDR3 size: 13 residues.

The rearrangement links TRBV7-9 to TRBJ1-5, with a weak D call TRBD1 (6 bases). CDR3 length: 15 amino acids. CDR1 is SEHNR and CDR2 is FQNEAQ in the germline V gene (reference sequence). Trimming shortened V by 1 base and J by 2 bases, and 9 bases separated the two germline ends. CDR3 in amino acids: CASSLEGGGNQPQHF. CDR3 nucleotide sequence: TGTGCCAGCAGCTTAGAGGGGGGGGGCAATCAGCCCCAGCATTTT. Combining the CDR3 with reference TRBV7-9 and TRBJ1-5 gives the whole variable domain DTGVSQNPRHKITKRGQNVTFRCDPISEHNRLYWYRQTLGQGPEFLTYFQNEAQLEKSRLLSDRFSAERPKGSFSTLEIQRTEQGDSAMYLCASSLEGGGNQPQHFGDGTRLSIL.

The chain couples TRBV15 to TRBJ2-3; TRBD2 aligns across 7 bases. Germline V gene sequence: CDR1 LNHNV, CDR2 YYDKDF (reference sequence). After removal of 2 bases from V and 5 bases from J, the junction contained 7 bases not matched to a gene. The CDR3 contains 15 residues. The CDR3 spells CATSRPGLMGDTQYF. The CDR3 region has the DNA TGTGCCACCAGCAGACCGGGACTAATGGGAGATACGCAGTATTTT.

V usage is TRBV7-2 and J usage is TRBJ2-7; 7 bases map to TRBD2. Germline V CDR1 and CDR2: SGHTA, FQGNSA. The CDR3 consists of 17 residues. With 4 bases clipped from V and 5 bases from J, the junction kept 17 bases outside the gene matches. The CDR3 coding sequence is TGTGCCAGCAGCTCTTTTGGGGGGGGAGGTATCGGGGACGAGCAGTACTTC. Translation gives CASSSFGGGGIGDEQYF.

This chain joins TRBV7-2 and TRBJ2-7; 7 positions agree with TRBD1. The CDR3 loop spans 14 amino acids. V lost 5 bases to trimming and J lost 0 bases; unmatched junction nucleotides: 4. The germline V gene has CDR1 SGHTA and CDR2 FQGNSA. In nucleotides, the CDR3 is TGTGCCAGCAGCGCCGGGACAGTCTCCTACGAGCAGTACTTC. Translated: CASSAGTVSYEQYF.

The gene calls are TRBV28 and TRBJ2-7; tentatively, D is TRBD1 (5 bases). The CDR3 has 15 residues. V lost 6 bases and J 0 bases, leaving 15 bases between the germline ends. The V gene's germline CDR1 is MDHEN and CDR2 SYDVKM. CDR3 amino acids: CASSKRQIYSYEQYF. DNA for the CDR3: TGTGCCAGCAGCAAGCGACAGATATACTCCTACGAGCAGTACTTC.

The V gene is TRBV28, the J gene TRBJ1-2; D remains unclear. The V gene's germline CDR1 is MDHEN and CDR2 SYDVKM. V was shortened by 3 bases and J by 5 bases, with 13 bases between the two germline ends. The CDR3 length is 14 residues. CDR3 residues: CASSFTGPPYGYTF. CDR3 coding DNA: TGTGCCAGCAGTTTTACGGGTCCCCCTTATGGCTACACCTTC.

The V call is TRBV7-2, the J call TRBJ2-7; 8 nucleotides line up with TRBD2. Germline V gene data show CDR1 as SGHTA and CDR2 as FQGNSA. Unmatched junction bases numbered 6, after V lost 1 base and J lost 1 base. The CDR3 covers 16 residues. The CDR3 DNA follows: TGTGCCAGCAGCTTAGTACCTAGCGGGCTATCCTACGAGCAGTACTTC. Protein sequence: CASSLVPSGLSYEQYF. Combining the CDR3 with reference TRBV7-2 and TRBJ2-7 gives the whole variable domain GAGVSQSPSNKVTEKGKDVELRCDPISGHTALYWYRQSLGQGLEFLIYFQGNSAPDKSGLPSDRFSAERTGGSVSTLTIQRTQQEDSAVYLCASSLVPSGLSYEQYFGPGTRLTVT.

The chain has TRBV29-1 and TRBJ2-5, with 10 bases matching TRBD2. CDR3 length equals 14 residues. The junction had 5 bases not matched to a gene; V was cut back by 7 bases and J by 0 bases. CDR1 and CDR2 from the germline V gene are SQVTM and ANQGSEA. CDR3: CSALSGGYQETQYF. DNA of the CDR3: TGCAGCGCCCTTAGCGGGGGGTACCAAGAGACCCAGTACTTC.

The CDR3 protein is CASSHQTPPGQGSTGELFF. The CDR3, as DNA: TGCGCCAGCAGCCACCAAACACCACCGGGACAGGGGTCCACCGGGGAGCTGTTTTTT. The chain carries TRBV4-1 and TRBJ2-2; 10 positions agree with TRBD1. Losses at the gene ends were 3 bases for V and 4 bases for J; bases not matched to a gene: 14. The CDR3 has 19 amino acids. The germline gives CDR1 MGHRA, CDR2 YSYEKL.

V usage is TRBV25-1 and J usage is TRBJ2-5; D not resolved. V lost 5 bases, J lost 4 bases, and 14 bases lay in between. Germline CDR1 is MGHDK and CDR2 is SYGVNS. This CDR3 is built from 14 residues. This chain's CDR3 is CASSLDVGGETQYF. The CDR3, as DNA: TGTGCCAGCAGTTTAGACGTAGGCGGAGAGACCCAGTACTTC.

The rearrangement joins TRBV7-9 to TRBJ1-4; weak D call: TRBD1 (6 bases). V lost 6 bases and J lost 0, with 8 bases in between. CDR1 is SEHNR and CDR2 is FQNEAQ in the germline V gene (reference sequence). The CDR3 has 14 amino acids. CDR3 sequence reads: CASRGGATNEKLFF. In nucleotides, the CDR3 is TGTGCCAGCAGAGGGGGGGCAACTAATGAAAAACTGTTTTTT.

The chain links TRBV27 to TRBJ2-1; perhaps TRBD2 as D (5 bases). Trimming took 5 bases from V and 5 from J, leaving 13 bases between them. Germline CDR1 is MNHEY and CDR2 is SMNVEV (reference sequence). This CDR3 comprises 14 residues. CDR3 nucleotides: TGTGCCAGCAGTCCAGACCGGGAACACAATGAGCAGTTCTTC. Its translation: CASSPDREHNEQFF.

The V call is TRBV19, the J call TRBJ2-6; the match to TRBD1 covers 10 bases. The trim removed 4 bases at V and 1 base at J, leaving 4 bases unmatched. The CDR3 has 17 amino acids. CDR1 is LNHDA and CDR2 is SQIVND in the germline V gene (reference sequence). The CDR3, as DNA: TGTGCCAGTAGTAACCGGGACAGGGGTTCTGGGGCCAACGTCCTGACTTTC. Its translation is CASSNRDRGSGANVLTF.

The gene calls are TRBV5-4 and TRBJ2-1; TRBD1 might be the D (6 bases). The CDR3 is 14 amino acids. Looked up from germline, CDR1 is SGHNT and CDR2 is YYREEE (reference sequence). V lost 0 bases and J 6 bases, leaving 10 bases between the germline ends. CDR3 region: CASSLVIGGNEQFF. CDR3 in DNA: TGTGCCAGCAGCTTGGTAATAGGGGGCAATGAGCAGTTCTTC.

The gene calls are TRBV5-6 and TRBJ1-5, with a possible D match to TRBD1 (5 bases). The CDR3 has 16 residues. V lost 2 bases to trimming and J lost 0 bases, with 12 bases between them. Germline values: CDR1 SGHDT, CDR2 YYEEEE. The CDR3: CASSLLGEGSNQPQHF. CDR3 coding DNA: TGTGCCAGCAGCTTATTAGGGGAGGGTAGCAATCAGCCCCAGCATTTT.

This chain connects TRBV10-3 to TRBJ2-7; 8 bases line up with TRBD2. Trimming took 7 bases from V and 5 from J; bases not matched to a gene: 7. The CDR3 is 13 residues long. The V gene's germline CDR1 is ENHRY and CDR2 SYGVKD. CDR3 DNA: TGTGCCATCAATGACGGGAGGGCCAACGAGCAGTACTTC. It is translated as CAINDGRANEQYF.

The CDR3 is CASSWTGTARTGELFF. The DNA for the CDR3 is TGCGCCAGCAGCTGGACCGGGACAGCTCGCACCGGGGAGCTGTTTTTT. This chain links TRBV5-1 with TRBJ2-2; 7 positions match TRBD1. Germline V gene sequence: CDR1 SGHRS, CDR2 YFSETQ. There are 16 residues in the CDR3. V gave up 3 bases and J gave up 4 bases; unmatched junction bases: 9.

The chain recombines TRBV10-3 with TRBJ1-1; possibly TRBD1 for D (6 bases). V dropped 0 bases and J dropped 3 bases, with 17 bases sitting between them. The CDR3 has 17 amino acids. From germline, CDR1 is ENHRY and CDR2 SYGVKD. CDR3 in DNA: TGTGCCATCAGTGAGTCGCCAACCCATTACAGGGACACTGAAGCTTTCTTT. This encodes CAISESPTHYRDTEAFF.

The chain carries TRBV19 and TRBJ2-7, with TRBD1 identical over 9 bases. Germline assignment: CDR1 LNHDA and CDR2 SQIVND (reference sequence). CDR3 length: 15 amino acids. J gave up 2 bases and V 8 bases, and 10 bases lay outside the gene matches. This CDR3 reads CASRKQGAMAYEQYF. CDR3 sequence (DNA): TGTGCCAGTCGTAAACAGGGGGCGATGGCCTACGAGCAGTACTTC.

The gene calls are TRBV6-6 and TRBJ2-5, with a weak D call TRBD1 (7 bases). The CDR3 extends over 15 amino acids. Trimming took 3 bases from V and 2 from J, leaving 13 bases between them. CDR1 and CDR2 (germline): MNHNY, SVGAGI (reference sequence). For the CDR3, the DNA is TGTGCCAGCAGTTATAGTGCAGGGGGGCAAGAGACCCAGTACTTC. Translation gives CASSYSAGGQETQYF.

The V call is TRBV14, the J call TRBJ1-1; perhaps TRBD1 as D (6 bases). Germline-derived CDR1 and CDR2 are SGHDN and FVKESK. The CDR3 extends over 13 amino acids. V was trimmed by 3 bases and J by 5 bases, leaving 10 bases between them. The CDR3 region is CASSHTGQTEAFF. The CDR3 DNA is TGTGCCAGCAGCCATACAGGGCAGACTGAAGCTTTCTTT.

The V and J genes are TRBV21-1 and TRBJ2-3; TRBD1, the table's D call, was not compared with the DNA. TRBV21-1 is assigned pseudogene status. The CDR3 consists of 21 residues. CDR3 nucleotides: TGTGCCAGCAGCAAAGCGGGTCGGGACAGGATTTTTGGGACTGAACCAGATACGCAGTATTTT. Its translation is CASSKAGRDRIFGTEPDTQYF.

CDR3 amino acids: CATSTTGGETQYF. The CDR3 DNA reads as TGTGCCACCAGCACAACAGGGGGAGAGACCCAGTACTTC. The gene calls are TRBV15 and TRBJ2-5, with TRBD1 matching 8 bases. The CDR3 is made up of 13 amino acids. Germline CDR1 and CDR2: LNHNV and YYDKDF (reference sequence). V was clipped by 4 bases and J by 4 bases; unmatched bases: 2.